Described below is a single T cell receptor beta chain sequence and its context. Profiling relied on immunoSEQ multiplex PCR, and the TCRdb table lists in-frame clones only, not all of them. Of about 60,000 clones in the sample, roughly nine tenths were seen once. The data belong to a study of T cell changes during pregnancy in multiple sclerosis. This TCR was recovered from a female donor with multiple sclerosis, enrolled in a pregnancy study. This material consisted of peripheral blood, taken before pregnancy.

CDR3 DNA sequence: TGTGCCAGCAGCGGGGCCGGGACAGGGGGTACCGGGGAGCTGTTTTTT. Translating gives CASSGAGTGGTGELFF. V gene TRBV7-9 combines with J gene TRBJ2-2, with TRBD1 matching 11 bases. Trimming removed 5 bases from V and 5 bases from J; junction bases left unmatched: 7. The CDR3 consists of 16 residues. Per germline, CDR1 SEHNR and CDR2 FQNEAQ (reference sequence).